One sample yielded the 14 T cell receptor beta chains listed below, sequenced in a study of blood T cell repertoires in COVID-19. The assay was immunoSEQ multiplex PCR, and TCRdb's table has in-frame clones only and misses some. The data show some 240,000 clones, approximately 86% seen once. The specimen was peripheral blood. The source of these receptors is a man in his 60s who had recovered from COVID-19.

The V and J genes are TRBV9 and TRBJ1-2; 8 positions agree with TRBD1. The CDR3 length is 14 residues. The germline gives CDR1 SGDLS, CDR2 YYNGEE. Trimming removed 4 bases from V and 2 bases from J; junction bases left unmatched: 4. The CDR3 DNA sequence: TGTGCCAGCAGCCAAACAGGGGGGAACTATGGCTACACCTTC. Its protein product is CASSQTGGNYGYTF.

The chain links TRBV30 to TRBJ1-5; D is ambiguous. Deletions cut 0 bases from V and 4 bases from J, with 10 bases between. The CDR3 extends over 14 amino acids. Per the germline V gene, CDR1 is GTSNPN and CDR2 is SVGIG (reference sequence). CDR3 sequence reads: CAWSVLTVNQPQHF. The CDR3 bases are TGTGCCTGGAGTGTCCTCACAGTAAATCAGCCCCAGCATTTT.

Worth noting for this clone: The junction differs from germline at one of its ends, possibly a read error. The J gene is TRBJ2-7, the V gene TRBV6-5, with TRBD2 matching over 8 bases. Per germline, CDR1 MNHEY and CDR2 SVGAGI. The CDR3 is made up of 15 amino acids. CDR3 sequence: CASSDSAGAPYEQYF. In DNA, the CDR3 is TGTGCCAGCAGTGACTCAGCGGGGGCGCCCTACGAGCAGTACTTC.

This clone was detected only a few times. The rearrangement joins TRBV5-1 to TRBJ1-1, with D perhaps matching TRBD1 (6 bases). V was cut by 3 bases and J by 13 bases, with 19 bases left in between. The CDR3 is 13 residues long. The germline gives CDR1 SGHRS, CDR2 YFSETQ. Written as DNA, the CDR3 is TGCGCCAGCAGCTCGAAACTGACAGGTGTTGATTTCTTT. The encoded protein is CASSSKLTGVDFF.

This clone has only one observation. V gene TRBV12-5 combines with J gene TRBJ2-1, with 7 bases identical to TRBD2. Germline values: CDR1 LGHNT, CDR2 FRNRAP. The CDR3 contains 14 residues. Trimming cost V 3 bases and J 4 bases; bases outside gene matches: 3. CDR3 DNA sequence: TGTGCTAGTGGTTTCTGGGGGGGTTACAATGAGCAGTTCTTC. Amino acid sequence: CASGFWGGYNEQFF.

CDR3 bases: TGTGCCAGCAGTTTTTTTTCGGGGGACTATGGCTACACCTTC. It specifies CASSFFSGDYGYTF. The J gene is TRBJ1-2, the V gene TRBV28; TRBD1 might be the D (5 bases). The germline V and J ends were trimmed by 3 bases and 3 bases, with 11 bases remaining between them. Germline CDR1 and CDR2: MDHEN and SYDVKM. The CDR3 runs 14 residues.

There are a few counts of this clone. This sequence joins TRBV27 and TRBJ2-2; possible D gene TRBD1, 6 bases. The CDR3 length is 18 residues. Trimming cost V 0 bases and J 0 bases, with 14 bases left between them. CDR1 and CDR2 (germline): MNHEY, SMNVEV (reference sequence). DNA of the CDR3: TGTGCCAGCAGTTTATCGTTTTCCTGGACAGCGAACACCGGGGAGCTGTTTTTT. The encoded protein is CASSLSFSWTANTGELFF.

This clone was counted between two and nine times. The sample has other DNA sequences that encode this CDR3 too. The J gene is TRBJ2-2, the V gene TRBV11-2; 7 nucleotides align to TRBD1. CDR1 is SGHAT, CDR2 FQNNGV, per germline. V shed 5 bases, J shed 1 base, and the junction held 4 bases outside the gene matches. This CDR3 region has 15 residues. CDR3 sequence: CASSTRQGNTGELFF. The CDR3 region has the DNA TGTGCCAGCAGCACGAGACAGGGGAACACCGGGGAGCTGTTTTTT. The complete variable domain, with remaining parts taken from reference TRBV11-2 and TRBJ2-2, reads EAGVAQSPRYKIIEKRQSVAFWCNPISGHATLYWYQQILGQGPKLLIQFQNNGVVDDSQLPKDRFSAERLKGVDSTLKIQPAKLEDSAVYLCASSTRQGNTGELFFGEGSRLTVL.

The gene calls are TRBV29-1 and TRBJ2-3; 12 bases are a match to TRBD2. Germline CDR1 SQVTM, CDR2 ANQGSEA. The CDR3 spans 16 residues. V trimming: 2 bases; J trimming: 0 bases; junction bases outside the gene matches: 3. The DNA of the CDR3 is TGCAGCGTTGAACTAGGACTAGCGGGGAGCACAGATACGCAGTATTTT. Translation gives CSVELGLAGSTDTQYF.

This clone was found once. The chain employs TRBV7-2 and TRBJ2-5; maybe TRBD2 (5 bases). This CDR3 contains 13 residues. V was pared by 7 bases and J by 2 bases, with 11 bases between. CDR1 and CDR2 (germline): SGHTA, FQGNSA. CDR3 nucleotide sequence: TGTGCCAGCACTATCGGACTGCAAGAGACCCAGTACTTC. Translated: CASTIGLQETQYF.

This sequence joins TRBV5-6 and TRBJ2-2; no clear D. V lost 4 bases, J lost 1 base, and 5 bases lay in between. CDR3 length: 13 residues. The germline V gene has CDR1 SGHDT and CDR2 YYEEEE. CDR3: CASSQQNTGELFF. The CDR3 DNA reads TGTGCCAGCAGCCAACAGAACACCGGGGAGCTGTTTTTT.

This clone was seen only a few times. The genes are TRBV27 and TRBJ1-6, with 7 bases identical to TRBD1. Germline values: CDR1 MNHEY, CDR2 SMNVEV (reference sequence). This CDR3 comprises 15 residues. With V trimmed by 3 bases and J by 7 bases, 6 bases remained unmatched. The CDR3 reads CASSLVTGANSPLHF. Written as DNA, the CDR3 is TGTGCCAGCAGTTTGGTAACAGGGGCCAATTCACCCCTCCACTTT.

This clone was recorded many times. The gene calls are TRBV19 and TRBJ1-6, with a weak D call TRBD1 (6 bases). The germline V gene has CDR1 LNHDA and CDR2 SQIVND (reference sequence). Trimming cost V 5 bases and J 0 bases, with 11 bases left between them. This CDR3 spans 16 amino acids. CDR3 DNA sequence: TGTGCCAGTAGTGCAGGGGTTCGCTCCTATAATTCACCCCTCCACTTT. This encodes CASSAGVRSYNSPLHF.

This clone occurred a few times. The chain employs TRBV14 and TRBJ2-7, with 8 bases matching TRBD1. V dropped 1 base and J dropped 9; count of bases not matched to a gene: 8. The CDR3 is 14 residues long. CDR1 is SGHDN and CDR2 is FVKESK in the germline V gene. DNA of the CDR3: TGTGCCAGCAGCCAAGGGGGAGCAGGGGGCGGGCAGTACTTC. Amino acid sequence: CASSQGGAGGGQYF.